This TCR beta chain was recovered during a study of T cells in tuberculosis. The CDR3 consists of 16 residues. CDR1 MNHEY and CDR2 SMNVEV come from the germline V gene (reference sequence). Trimming shortened V by 3 bases and J by 3 bases, and 15 bases separated the two germline ends. Here immunoSEQ multiplex PCR was the method, and the copy in TCRdb shows in-frame clones only, minus some. The repertoire consists of 29,000 or so clones, with about 91% occurring once and the leading ten covering 6.8%. Time point described: new active TB diagnosis, blood taken before or within 7 days of starting treatment. Confirmation came from sputum smear and/or culture positivity for M. tuberculosis.

Sequencing was performed on PBMCs, taken at tuberculosis diagnosis. This TCR was recovered from an adult with tuberculosis. The gene calls are TRBV27 and TRBJ2-1; possibly TRBD2 for D (5 bases). The CDR3 nucleotides read TGTGCCAGCAGTTTTGGCGGGCCCCAAGGCTACAATGAGCAGTTCTTC. Protein product: CASSFGGPQGYNEQFF.